This T cell receptor beta chain was identified in a study of breast tumors, draining lymph nodes, adjacent tissues. CDR1 DFQATT and CDR2 SNEGSKA come from the germline V gene (reference sequence). This CDR3 has 16 residues. Breast cancer patients provided tissue from their axillary draining lymph nodes. In its sample, this clonotype was seen once. A much larger clone is a single base away; this may be a read error. TCRdb re-analysed the multiplex PCR reads in MiXCR, keeping a single row per CDR3 protein. The sample lists more than 100,000 distinct CDR3 sequences; 20% to 25% were seen once. Sequencing used axillary lymph node tissue. This clonotype was obtained from a female donor with breast cancer. Some clones in this sample may be carry-over from other donors' samples. The chain has TRBV20-1 and TRBJ2-1; 13 positions match TRBD2. CDR3 in DNA: TGCAGTGCCGGGGGGACTAGCGGGAACTCCCACAATGAGCAGTTCTTC. It yields the protein CSAGGTSGNSHNEQFF.